The rows below give T cell receptor beta chains drawn from one sample of a study of cytomegalovirus exposure and HLA in healthy donors. Data came from immunoSEQ multiplex PCR; TCRdb stores just in-frame clones and leaves some out. The table includes some 130,000 clones, about 78% detected once. Material: PBMCs. These receptors came from a human donor in good health. The CDR3 runs from the conserved cysteine through the conserved F or W. A D gene is named only where the DNA matches it firmly. Size is omitted from some rows. Given values are once, few, many or a class for expanded clones.

v_call	d_call	clone_size	j_call	cdr3_nt	cdr3_aa
TRBV7-8	TRBD1	NA	TRBJ1-5	TGTGCCAGCAGCCAGGCTACAGGGGGTCAGCCCCAGCATTTT	CASSQATGGQPQHF
TRBV15	TRBD2	NA	TRBJ2-4	TGTGCCACCAGCATCGGGACTAGCGGGAGGCCTAGGAACTTC	CATSIGTSGRPRNF
TRBV5-4	TRBD2	NA	TRBJ2-2	TGTGCCAGCAGCTTGGGACTAGCGGGGAACACCGGGGAGCTGTTTTTT	CASSLGLAGNTGELFF
TRBV5-1	TRBD1	NA	TRBJ2-7	TGCGCCAGCAGCTTGGCCGGGACAGGGGTTCCTGAGCAGTACTTC	CASSLAGTGVPEQYF
TRBV7-8	TRBD1	NA	TRBJ2-7	TGTGCCAGCAGCCCCGCCCCGGACAGGGGGGGGGTCGACGAGCAGTACTTC	CASSPAPDRGGVDEQYF
TRBV23-1	NA	once	TRBJ2-7	TGCGCCAGCAGTCAAAGTAGAGGGGGCTCCTACGAGCAGTACTTC	CASSQSRGGSYEQYF
TRBV9	NA	NA	TRBJ2-7	TGTGCCAGCAGCGAAGCGGGCGCTGAGTACGAGCAGTACTTC	CASSEAGAEYEQYF
TRBV4-3	NA	NA	TRBJ1-4	TGCGCCAGCAGCCAAGATCCGGGGTTTGGAGAAAAACTGTTTTTT	CASSQDPGFGEKLFF
TRBV7-3	NA	NA	TRBJ1-3	TGTGCCAGCAGCTTAAATACAGGGCCGTCTGGAAACACCATATATTTT	CASSLNTGPSGNTIYF
TRBV6-5	TRBD1	NA	TRBJ2-7	TGTGCCAGCAGTGGGACAGGGAATCAGTACGAGCAGTACTTC	CASSGTGNQYEQYF